The present entry profiles one T cell receptor beta chain with its context. The antigen it binds to is not known. No quality values exist for individual bases; no much larger clone is one base distant. The sample belongs to a study of blood T cell repertoires in COVID-19 (dated by TCRdb to between 2020 and 2021). Looking at the study overall: The collaborator samples originated in the United States, Italy and Spain and spanned the acute and convalescent phases of COVID-19. The prospective study material was composed of cDNA or gDNA derived from T cells, B-cell-depleted T cells, or PBMCs. The dataset comprised deeply sampled blood TCRbeta repertoires from subjects exposed to, actively infected with, or recovered from COVID-19. The repertoires were released in a freely available public database intended as a resource for research on the immune response to SARS-CoV-2. Samples were obtained from the ongoing ImmuneRACE study (first 160 participants) and from 950 to 1,500 subjects provided by 6 global collaborators. Sample metadata almost always included a de-identified subject ID, COVID-19 status, age in years and sex. Where available, HLA class I and class II types were obtained from metadata supplied by the sample provider rather than from assay-based typing.

TCRbeta CDR3 regions were amplified from genomic DNA by means of the immunoSEQ Assay, a bias-controlled multiplex PCR. The authors' analysis ran thus. Within the assay, amplification of reference gene primers was used to estimate how many nucleated cells each sample contained. Sequence reads were collapsed and filtered to measure the absolute abundance of every unique TCRbeta CDR3 rearrangement. For each sample, productive Simpson clonality was calculated by taking the square root of Simpson's diversity index across productive rearrangements. TCRdb stores this immuneACCESS table with in-frame sequences only. Part of the clones is absent; in the studies checked, under half of the shortfall reflects unresolved V genes, and no reason is known for the rest. From that table come the V and J calls and clone size; the DNA was used to work out D and trimming. Within this sample are about 72,000 clones, with approximately 86% of them counted one time only. The leading ten clones occupy about an eighth of the sample.

The collaborating institutions used their own protocols to collect whole blood in K2EDTA tubes. For TCRbeta analysis, collaborators shipped samples as frozen whole blood, isolated PBMCs, or DNA extracted from either of those sample types. According to the germline V gene, CDR1 reads SGDLS and CDR2 reads YYNGEE. From the cysteine through the phenylalanine, the CDR3 covers 17 amino acids. The read is trimmed to its CDR3 DNA, 51 bases read in frame from base 1. Trimming at the junction amounts to 0 bases on V and 0 bases on J, and the germline ends lie 13 bases apart. Points the paper makes about the study in general: How much clinical and demographic metadata was included differed by source and by participant, and the metadata was provided uncurated.

The sequence came from a woman between 55 and 75 years old with acute or convalescent COVID-19. Sequencing was done on a sample of peripheral blood. This chain is built from TRBV9 and TRBJ2-1, with TRBD2 tentatively as D gene (5 bases match). CDR3 reads: CASSVAPQRNSYNEQFF. The bases read TGTGCCAGCAGCGTAGCTCCACAGCGGAACTCCTACAATGAGCAGTTCTTC. This CDR3, with the reference TRBV9 and TRBJ2-1 proteins standing in past its ends, gives the full variable domain DSGVTQTPKHLITATGQRVTLRCSPRSGDLSVYWYQQSLDQGLQFLIQYYNGEERAKGNILERFSAQQFPDLHSELNLSSLELGDSALYFCASSVAPQRNSYNEQFFGPGTRLTVL.